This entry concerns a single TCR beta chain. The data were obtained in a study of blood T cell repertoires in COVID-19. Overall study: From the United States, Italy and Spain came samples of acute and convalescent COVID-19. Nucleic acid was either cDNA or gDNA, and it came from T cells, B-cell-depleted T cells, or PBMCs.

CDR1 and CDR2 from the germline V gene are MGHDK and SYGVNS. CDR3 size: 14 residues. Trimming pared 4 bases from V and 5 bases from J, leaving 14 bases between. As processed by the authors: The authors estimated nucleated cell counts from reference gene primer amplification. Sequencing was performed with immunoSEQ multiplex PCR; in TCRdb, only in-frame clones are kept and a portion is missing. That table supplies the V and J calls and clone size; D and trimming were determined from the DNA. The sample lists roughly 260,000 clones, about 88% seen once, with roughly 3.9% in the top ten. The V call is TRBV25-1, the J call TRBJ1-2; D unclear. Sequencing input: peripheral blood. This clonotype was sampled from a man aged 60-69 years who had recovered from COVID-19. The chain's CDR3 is CASSGPVTLYGYTF. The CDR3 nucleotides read TGTGCCAGCAGTGGCCCAGTAACCTTATATGGCTACACCTTC.